This TCR beta chain was identified in a study of blood T cell repertoires in COVID-19. Study-wide background: COVID-19 samples from acute and convalescent phases originated in the United States, Italy and Spain. The cDNA or gDNA used as material had been derived from T cells, B-cell-depleted T cells, or PBMCs.

Original analysis: Scientists estimated how many nucleated cells there were by amplifying reference gene primers. Sequencing used immunoSEQ multiplex PCR; TCRdb keeps in-frame clones, though not all of them. That table is the source of V, J and clone size, and D and trimming were worked out from the DNA. The repertoire holds about 110,000 clones, about two thirds seen once, with around 1.7% in the top ten. The V end lost 3 bases, the J end lost 2 bases, and 11 bases lay between the germline ends. This CDR3 is 14 amino acids long. In germline, CDR1 is SGHRS, CDR2 YFSETQ. The sample consisted of peripheral blood. This clonotype originated in a woman aged 40 to 50 with acute or convalescent COVID-19. This chain joins TRBV5-1 and TRBJ2-5; D is possibly TRBD1 (6 bases). The CDR3 region has the DNA TGCGCCAGCAGCTCAGCGACAGGTCAAGAGACCCAGTACTTC. Its protein product is CASSSATGQETQYF.